The clone carrying this TCR beta chain has a count of ten or more. Patients chosen for sequencing had CD8+CD57+ cells that had expanded, as shown by flow cytometry. This CDR3 has 13 residues. Trimming removed 5 bases from V and 5 bases from J, with 13 bases in between. Germline values: CDR1 SGHTA, CDR2 FQGNSA. It was genomic DNA that served as the template for profiling TCR beta VDJ and CDR3. Using its own MiXCR run on the reads, TCRdb lists one record per CDR3 protein. The table lists 450,000 to 550,000 distinct CDR3 sequences, more than 25% of them singletons, with 0.82% in the top ten. This sample was taken from a study of CD8+CD57+ T cells in acquired aplastic anemia.

This clonotype was obtained from a human donor with aplastic anemia. The chain links TRBV7-2 to TRBJ2-7, with D perhaps TRBD2 (6 bases). The material sequenced was sorted CD4+, CD8+, or CD8+CD57+ T cells (not recorded which) from PBMCs. The CDR3 loop is CASSPTWGDEQYF. DNA of the CDR3: TGTGCCAGCAGCCCCACTTGGGGGGACGAGCAGTACTTC. Full variable domain (remainder filled in from reference TRBV7-2 and TRBJ2-7): GAGVSQSPSNKVTEKGKDVELRCDPISGHTALYWYRQSLGQGLEFLIYFQGNSAPDKSGLPSDRFSAERTGGSVSTLTIQRTQQEDSAVYLCASSPTWGDEQYFGPGTRLTVT.